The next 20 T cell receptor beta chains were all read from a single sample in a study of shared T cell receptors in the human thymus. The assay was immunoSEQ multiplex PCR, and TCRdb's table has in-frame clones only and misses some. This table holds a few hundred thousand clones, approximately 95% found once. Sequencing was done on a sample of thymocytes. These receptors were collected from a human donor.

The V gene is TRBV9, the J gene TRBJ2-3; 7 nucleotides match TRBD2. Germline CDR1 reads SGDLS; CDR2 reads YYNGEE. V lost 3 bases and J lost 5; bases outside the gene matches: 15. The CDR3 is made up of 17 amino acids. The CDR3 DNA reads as TGTGCCAGCAGCGCCCGACTAGCCGTCCCCTCGGAAGATACGCAGTATTTT. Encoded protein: CASSARLAVPSEDTQYF.

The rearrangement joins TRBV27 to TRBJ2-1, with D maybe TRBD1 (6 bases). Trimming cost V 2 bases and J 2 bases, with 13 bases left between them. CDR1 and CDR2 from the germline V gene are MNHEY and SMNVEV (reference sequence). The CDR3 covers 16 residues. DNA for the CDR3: TGTGCCAGCAGTTTAATTACAGGGAACACCTACAATGAGCAGTTCTTC. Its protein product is CASSLITGNTYNEQFF.

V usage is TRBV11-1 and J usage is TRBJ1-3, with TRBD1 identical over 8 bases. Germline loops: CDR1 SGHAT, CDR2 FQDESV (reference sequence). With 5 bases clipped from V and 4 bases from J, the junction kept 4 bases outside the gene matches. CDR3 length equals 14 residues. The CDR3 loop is CASSPTGAGNTIYF. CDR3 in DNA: TGTGCCAGCAGCCCGACAGGGGCGGGAAACACCATATATTTT.

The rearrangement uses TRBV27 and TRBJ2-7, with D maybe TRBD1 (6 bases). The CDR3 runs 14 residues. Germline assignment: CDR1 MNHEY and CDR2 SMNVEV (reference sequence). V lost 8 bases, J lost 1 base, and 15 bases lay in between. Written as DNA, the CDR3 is TGTGCCAGCCAGCCCGGGACACTTTCCTACGAGCAGTACTTC. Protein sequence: CASQPGTLSYEQYF.

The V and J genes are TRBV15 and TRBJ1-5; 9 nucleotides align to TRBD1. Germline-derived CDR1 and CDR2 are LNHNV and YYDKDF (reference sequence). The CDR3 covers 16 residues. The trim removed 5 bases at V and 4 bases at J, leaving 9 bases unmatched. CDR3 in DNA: TGTGCCACCAGCCCGCGCCCCGGGACAGGGAATCAGCCCCAGCATTTT. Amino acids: CATSPRPGTGNQPQHF.

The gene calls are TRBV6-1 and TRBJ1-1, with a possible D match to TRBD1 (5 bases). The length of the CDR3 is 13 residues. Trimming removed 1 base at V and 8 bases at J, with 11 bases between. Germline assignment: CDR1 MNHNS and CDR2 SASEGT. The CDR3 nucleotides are TGTGCCAGCAGTGAAGACGCAGGGATGGAAGCTTTCTTT. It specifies CASSEDAGMEAFF.

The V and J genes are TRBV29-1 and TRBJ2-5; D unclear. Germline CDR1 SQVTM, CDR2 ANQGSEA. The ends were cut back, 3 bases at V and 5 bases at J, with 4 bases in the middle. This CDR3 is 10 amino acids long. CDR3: CSVDRETQYF. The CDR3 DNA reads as TGCAGCGTTGATCGGGAGACCCAGTACTTC. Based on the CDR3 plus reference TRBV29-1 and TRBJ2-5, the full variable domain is SAVISQKPSRDICQRGTSLTIQCQVDSQVTMMFWYRQQPGQSLTLIATANQGSEATYESGFVIDKFPISRPNLTFSTLTVSNMSPEDSSIYLCSVDRETQYFGPGTRLLVL.

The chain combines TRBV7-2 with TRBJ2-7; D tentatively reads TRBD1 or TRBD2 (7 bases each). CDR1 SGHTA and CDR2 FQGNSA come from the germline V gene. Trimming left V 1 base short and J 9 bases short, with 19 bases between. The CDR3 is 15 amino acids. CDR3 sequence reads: CASSLGPQGTTRQYF. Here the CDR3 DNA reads TGTGCCAGCAGCTTAGGCCCACAGGGGACTACGAGGCAGTACTTC.

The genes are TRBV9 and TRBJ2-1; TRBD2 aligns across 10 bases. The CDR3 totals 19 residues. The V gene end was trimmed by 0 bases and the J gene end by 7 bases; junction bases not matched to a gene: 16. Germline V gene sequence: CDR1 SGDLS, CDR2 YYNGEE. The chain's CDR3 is CASSVATFGGSGRENEQFF. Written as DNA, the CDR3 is TGTGCCAGCAGCGTAGCTACTTTTGGGGGAAGCGGGAGGGAAAATGAGCAGTTCTTC.

As DNA, the CDR3 is TGTGCCAGCAGCATCGACAGACTAAGCTCTGGAAACACCATATATTTT. Encoded protein: CASSIDRLSSGNTIYF. The rearrangement joins TRBV11-1 to TRBJ1-3; the D gene is possibly TRBD1 (5 bases). There are 16 residues in the CDR3. Germline-derived CDR1 and CDR2 are SGHAT and FQDESV (reference sequence). Trimming took 5 bases from V and 0 from J, leaving 14 bases between them.

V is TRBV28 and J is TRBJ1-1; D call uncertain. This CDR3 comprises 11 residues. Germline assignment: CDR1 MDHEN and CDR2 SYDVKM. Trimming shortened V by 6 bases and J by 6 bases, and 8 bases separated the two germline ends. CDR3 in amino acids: CASSPVAEAFF. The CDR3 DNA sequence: TGTGCCAGCAGCCCCGTGGCTGAAGCTTTCTTT.

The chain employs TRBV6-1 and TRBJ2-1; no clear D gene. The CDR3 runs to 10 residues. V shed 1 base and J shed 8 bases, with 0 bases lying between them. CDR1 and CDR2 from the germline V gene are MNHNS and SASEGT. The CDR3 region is CASSEDEQFF. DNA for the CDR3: TGTGCCAGCAGTGAAGATGAGCAGTTCTTC.

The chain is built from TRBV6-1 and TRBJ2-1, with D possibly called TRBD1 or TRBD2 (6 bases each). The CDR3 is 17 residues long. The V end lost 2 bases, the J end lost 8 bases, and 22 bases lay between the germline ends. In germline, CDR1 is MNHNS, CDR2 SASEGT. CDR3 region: CASSEKRTALASDEQFF. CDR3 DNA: TGTGCCAGCAGTGAAAAGAGGACAGCTCTTGCTAGCGATGAGCAGTTCTTC.

Here the CDR3 DNA reads TGTGCCACCAGCAGAGATCCAGGGTCAGGACGGCATTTT. Protein product: CATSRDPGSGRHF. The chain links TRBV15 to TRBJ1-5; the D gene is possibly TRBD1 (5 bases). V lost 0 bases and J lost 15, with 15 bases in between. The CDR3 consists of 13 residues. The V gene's germline CDR1 is LNHNV and CDR2 YYDKDF (reference sequence).

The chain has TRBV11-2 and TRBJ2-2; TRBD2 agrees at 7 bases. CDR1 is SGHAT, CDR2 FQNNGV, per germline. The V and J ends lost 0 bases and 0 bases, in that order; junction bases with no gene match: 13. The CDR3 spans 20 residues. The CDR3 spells CASSLDQLSHSGANTGELFF. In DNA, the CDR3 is TGTGCCAGCAGCTTAGATCAGCTATCCCACAGCGGGGCGAACACCGGGGAGCTGTTTTTT.

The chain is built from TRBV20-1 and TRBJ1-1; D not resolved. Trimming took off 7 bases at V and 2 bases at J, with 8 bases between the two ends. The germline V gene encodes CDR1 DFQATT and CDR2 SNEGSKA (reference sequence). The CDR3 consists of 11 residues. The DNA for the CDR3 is TGCAGTGACCTAGTAAACACTGAAGCTTTCTTT. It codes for CSDLVNTEAFF.

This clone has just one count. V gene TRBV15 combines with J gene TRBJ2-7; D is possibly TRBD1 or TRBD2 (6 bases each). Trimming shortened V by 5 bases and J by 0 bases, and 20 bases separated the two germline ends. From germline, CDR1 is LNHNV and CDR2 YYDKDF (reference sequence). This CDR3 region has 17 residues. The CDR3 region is CATSGRETGASSYEQYF. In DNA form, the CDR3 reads TGTGCCACCAGCGGGAGAGAGACGGGGGCTAGCTCCTACGAGCAGTACTTC.

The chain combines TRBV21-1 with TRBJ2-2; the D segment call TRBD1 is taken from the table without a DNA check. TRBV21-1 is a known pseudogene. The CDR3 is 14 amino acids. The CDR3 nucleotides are TGTGCCACCAGCTTAGAAGGGGGCACCGGGGAGCTGTTTTTT. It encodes CATSLEGGTGELFF.

The CDR3 protein is CASSAGGLGTLSYNEQFF. The DNA for the CDR3 is TGTGCCAGCAGCGCCGGGGGACTAGGGACACTCTCCTACAATGAGCAGTTCTTC. This chain joins TRBV9 and TRBJ2-1; TRBD2 aligns across 8 bases. The CDR3 has 18 amino acids. V shed 3 bases, J shed 0 bases, and the junction held 11 bases outside the gene matches. Germline-derived CDR1 and CDR2 are SGDLS and YYNGEE.

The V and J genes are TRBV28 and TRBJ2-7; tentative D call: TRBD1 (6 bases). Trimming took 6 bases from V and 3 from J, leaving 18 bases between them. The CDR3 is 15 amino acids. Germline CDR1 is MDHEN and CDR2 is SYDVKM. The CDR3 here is CASSANRVGDYEQYF. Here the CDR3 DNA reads TGTGCCAGCAGCGCCAACAGGGTTGGGGACTACGAGCAGTACTTC. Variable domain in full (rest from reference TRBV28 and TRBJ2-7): DVKVTQSSRYLVKRTGEKVFLECVQDMDHENMFWYRQDPGLGLRLIYFSYDVKMKEKGDIPEGYSVSREKKERFSLILESASTNQTSMYLCASSANRVGDYEQYFGPGTRLTVT.